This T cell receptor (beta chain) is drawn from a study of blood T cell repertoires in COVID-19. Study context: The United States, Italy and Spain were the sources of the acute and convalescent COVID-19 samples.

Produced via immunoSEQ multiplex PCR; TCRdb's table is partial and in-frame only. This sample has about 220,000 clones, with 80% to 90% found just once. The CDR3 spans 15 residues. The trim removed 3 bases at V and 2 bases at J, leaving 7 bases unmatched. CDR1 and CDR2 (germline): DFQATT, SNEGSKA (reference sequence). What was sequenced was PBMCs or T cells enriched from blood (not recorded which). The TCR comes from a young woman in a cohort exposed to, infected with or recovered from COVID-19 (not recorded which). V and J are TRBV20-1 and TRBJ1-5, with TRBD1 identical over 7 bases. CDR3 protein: CSASPQGLGNQPQHF. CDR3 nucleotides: TGCAGTGCTAGTCCACAGGGGCTTGGCAATCAGCCCCAGCATTTT.